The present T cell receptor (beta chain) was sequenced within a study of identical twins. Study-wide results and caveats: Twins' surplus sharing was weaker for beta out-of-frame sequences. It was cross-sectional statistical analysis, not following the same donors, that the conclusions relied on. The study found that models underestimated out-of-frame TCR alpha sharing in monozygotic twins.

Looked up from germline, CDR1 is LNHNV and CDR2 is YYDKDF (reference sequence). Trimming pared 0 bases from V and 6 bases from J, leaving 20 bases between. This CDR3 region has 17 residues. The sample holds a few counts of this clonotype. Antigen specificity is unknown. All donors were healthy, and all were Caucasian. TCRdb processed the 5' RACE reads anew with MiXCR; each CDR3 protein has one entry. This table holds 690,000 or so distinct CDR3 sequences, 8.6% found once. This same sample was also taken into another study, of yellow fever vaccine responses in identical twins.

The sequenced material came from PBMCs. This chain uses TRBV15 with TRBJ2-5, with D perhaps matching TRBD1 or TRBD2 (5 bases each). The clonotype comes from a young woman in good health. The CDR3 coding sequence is TGTGCCACCAGCAGAGAGCAGGGAGTCACCAAGATACAGACCCAGTACTTC. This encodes CATSREQGVTKIQTQYF.